The 30 T cell receptor beta chains in this list originate from one sample, sequenced in a study of blood T cell repertoires in COVID-19. Assay: immunoSEQ multiplex PCR; the TCRdb copy retains only in-frame clones and omits some. The table includes roughly 31,000 clones, around 91% detected once. Sample: peripheral blood. These receptors originate from a man in his fifties or sixties with active COVID-19.

This clone appeared once. V usage is TRBV11-1 and J usage is TRBJ1-1, with D unresolved. Trimming shortened V by 6 bases and J by 1 base, and 9 bases separated the two germline ends. CDR1 is SGHAT, CDR2 FQDESV, per germline (reference sequence). The CDR3 has 13 amino acids. DNA for the CDR3: TGTGCCAGCAGTACTGATAGGAACACTGAAGCTTTCTTT. Protein sequence: CASSTDRNTEAFF.

Concerning this clone: The same CDR3 arises from other DNA sequences in this sample as well. The J gene is TRBJ1-3, the V gene TRBV5-6, with D maybe TRBD1 (6 bases). Trimming stripped 4 bases from V and 2 bases from J, with 10 bases between. Per the germline V gene, CDR1 is SGHDT and CDR2 is YYEEEE. The CDR3 extends over 14 amino acids. For the CDR3, the DNA is TGTGCCAGCAGCCCGCGGGGGCCTGGAAACACCATATATTTT. This gives the protein CASSPRGPGNTIYF.

The V call is TRBV10-3, the J call TRBJ2-2; 7 positions match TRBD2. Germline CDR1 and CDR2: ENHRY and SYGVKD. The CDR3 totals 16 residues. Trimming took 4 bases from V and 4 from J; bases not matched to a gene: 9. Written as DNA, the CDR3 is TGTGCCATCAGTGCGTCCCCGACTAGCCTCACCGGGGAGCTGTTTTTT. Translating gives CAISASPTSLTGELFF.

This clone was seen a single time. J is TRBJ1-2 and V is TRBV5-4; maybe TRBD1 (6 bases). V lost 4 bases and J lost 2, with 9 bases in between. Germline V lookup: CDR1 SGHNT, CDR2 YYREEE (reference sequence). This CDR3 has 13 amino acids. The DNA for the CDR3 is TGTGCCAGCAGCCTTCAGGGGAACTATGGCTACACCTTC. This translates into CASSLQGNYGYTF.

This clone was detected a few times. This chain connects TRBV28 to TRBJ1-5, with TRBD1 matching over 8 bases. This CDR3 has 12 residues. Germline V gives CDR1 MDHEN, CDR2 SYDVKM. V trimming: 7 bases; J trimming: 15 bases; junction bases outside the gene matches: 11. CDR3 DNA sequence: TGTGCCAGCACCCTACTCCAGGGGGCTTTGCATTTT. Translating gives CASTLLQGALHF.

This clone was observed a single time. V and J are TRBV12-3 or TRBV12-4 and TRBJ1-3; no clear D. V dropped 10 bases and J dropped 0 bases, with 10 bases sitting between them. The CDR3 has 13 amino acids. The CDR3 nucleotides are TGTGCCACCTCGGAGTTCTCTGGAAACACCATATATTTT. The encoded protein is CATSEFSGNTIYF.

The chain joins TRBV24-1 to TRBJ2-3; weak D call: TRBD2 (7 bases). CDR1 and CDR2 (germline): KGHDR, SFDVKD. Trimming left V 3 bases short and J 4 bases short, with 16 bases between. The CDR3 contains 16 residues. The CDR3 loop is CATSDSSQGGADTQYF. The CDR3 nucleotides read TGTGCCACCAGTGATAGTTCACAGGGAGGGGCAGATACGCAGTATTTT.

The genes are TRBV15 and TRBJ2-3; D is perhaps TRBD2 (6 bases). This CDR3 spans 17 amino acids. Germline V gene lookup returns CDR1 LNHNV and CDR2 YYDKDF (reference sequence). V lost 0 bases to trimming and J lost 1 base, with 14 bases between them. Here the CDR3 reads CATSRERASARTDTQYF. DNA for the CDR3: TGTGCCACCAGCAGAGAACGCGCTAGCGCCCGCACAGATACGCAGTATTTT.

Only one count was recorded for this clone. J is TRBJ2-7 and V is TRBV20-1, with TRBD2 matching over 8 bases. Germline values: CDR1 DFQATT, CDR2 SNEGSKA (reference sequence). This CDR3 spans 10 amino acids. The CDR3 DNA follows: TGCAGCGGGGGGGCCTACGAGCAGTACTTC. Protein: CSGGAYEQYF.

This clone was detected once. The CDR3 DNA sequence: TGTGCCAGCAGCATTAGCGGGGGGGCCACTGAGCAGTTCTTC. Translating it yields CASSISGGATEQFF. The V call is TRBV7-2, the J call TRBJ2-1, with 11 nucleotides matching TRBD2. The V and J ends lost 5 bases and 9 bases, in that order; junction bases with no gene match: 6. Germline V gives CDR1 SGHTA, CDR2 FQGNSA. The CDR3 is 14 residues long.

This sequence joins TRBV28 and TRBJ2-3, with D uncertain. Trimming shortened V by 7 bases and J by 2 bases, and 16 bases separated the two germline ends. CDR1 and CDR2 from the germline V gene are MDHEN and SYDVKM. The CDR3 covers 15 residues. For the CDR3, the DNA is TGTGCCAGCACCATCGGAGACTTCTCCACAGATACGCAGTATTTT. Translation gives CASTIGDFSTDTQYF.

The rearrangement links TRBV4-1 to TRBJ2-2, with 8 bases lining up with TRBD1. Trimming cost V 3 bases and J 5 bases; bases outside gene matches: 5. This CDR3 has 15 residues. Germline loops: CDR1 MGHRA, CDR2 YSYEKL. The CDR3 here is CASSQGTGRTGELFF. CDR3 in DNA: TGCGCCAGCAGCCAGGGGACAGGTAGAACCGGGGAGCTGTTTTTT.

The DNA for the CDR3 is TGTGCCTGGAGTCCAGCCTACAATGAGCAGTTCTTC. Protein: CAWSPAYNEQFF. V usage is TRBV30 and J usage is TRBJ2-1, with D uncertain. From germline, CDR1 is GTSNPN and CDR2 SVGIG (reference sequence). CDR3 length equals 12 residues. Trimming shortened V by 2 bases and J by 2 bases, and 4 bases separated the two germline ends.

This clone was detected only once. The chain has TRBV19 and TRBJ1-5; D possibly corresponds to TRBD1 (5 bases). Looked up from germline, CDR1 is LNHDA and CDR2 is SQIVND (reference sequence). The CDR3 contains 15 residues. V was clipped by 4 bases and J by 6 bases, with 16 bases between them. CDR3 nucleotide sequence: TGTGCCAGTAGTACCAGCCGGGGGATAGTTCAGCCCCAGCATTTT. It codes for CASSTSRGIVQPQHF.

This sequence joins TRBV7-9 and TRBJ1-2; unclear D gene. V was pared by 5 bases and J by 6 bases, with 10 bases between. The germline gives CDR1 SEHNR, CDR2 FQNEAQ (reference sequence). CDR3 length: 12 amino acids. Here the CDR3 reads CASSPYGDGYTF. CDR3 nucleotide sequence: TGTGCCAGCAGCCCCTACGGTGATGGCTACACCTTC.

This chain uses TRBV5-5 with TRBJ1-1, with TRBD1 as a possible D gene (6 bases). The CDR3 contains 14 residues. Germline lookup yields CDR1 SGHKS and CDR2 YYEKEE (reference sequence). Trimming removed 1 base at V and 3 bases at J, with 10 bases between. CDR3 amino acids: CASSLPPGDTEAFF. CDR3 in DNA: TGTGCCAGCAGCTTGCCACCAGGGGACACTGAAGCTTTCTTT.

The chain combines TRBV7-2 with TRBJ2-3; 12 positions match TRBD2. This CDR3 spans 17 amino acids. J lost 7 bases, V lost 4 bases, and 12 bases had no gene match. Germline V gene sequence: CDR1 SGHTA, CDR2 FQGNSA. CDR3 sequence: CASSSLAGGPSPHTQYF. The DNA of the CDR3 is TGTGCCAGCAGCTCACTAGCGGGGGGCCCCAGTCCCCATACGCAGTATTTT.

The rearrangement links TRBV6-5 to TRBJ2-7; D gene unclear. The germline V gene encodes CDR1 MNHEY and CDR2 SVGAGI. V lost 2 bases and J 3 bases, leaving 8 bases between the germline ends. The length of the CDR3 is 13 residues. The CDR3 nucleotides read TGTGCCAGCAGTTACGGGCTTGGCTACGAGCAGTACTTC. Amino acids: CASSYGLGYEQYF.

The gene calls are TRBV24-1 and TRBJ2-3; TRBD2 is a possible D gene (6 bases). The CDR3 covers 14 residues. Trimming removed 4 bases from V and 4 bases from J, with 11 bases in between. CDR1 is KGHDR and CDR2 is SFDVKD in the germline V gene. The DNA for the CDR3 is TGTGCCACCAGTGACCCGGGGGATCCAGATACGCAGTATTTT. Translated: CATSDPGDPDTQYF.

V gene TRBV5-1 combines with J gene TRBJ2-5; D is unresolved. Germline loops: CDR1 SGHRS, CDR2 YFSETQ. This CDR3 comprises 12 residues. Trimming removed 0 bases at V and 5 bases at J, with 5 bases between. Written as DNA, the CDR3 is TGCGCCAGCAGCTTGGTCCGTGAGACCCAGTACTTC. This translates into CASSLVRETQYF.

V gene TRBV4-3 combines with J gene TRBJ1-4, with D perhaps TRBD1 (6 bases). This CDR3 spans 14 amino acids. Between the trimmed V and J ends, which lost 2 bases and 8 bases, there was a span of 12 bases. Germline V gives CDR1 LGHNA, CDR2 YSLEER. CDR3 loop: CASSQQQGREKLFF. DNA of the CDR3: TGCGCCAGCAGCCAACAACAGGGTAGGGAAAAACTGTTTTTT.

The V call is TRBV9, the J call TRBJ1-2; maybe TRBD1 (6 bases). The CDR3 runs 14 residues. Trimming took off 4 bases at V and 2 bases at J, with 12 bases between the two ends. Per the germline V gene, CDR1 is SGDLS and CDR2 is YYNGEE. DNA for the CDR3: TGTGCCAGCAGCCAACAGGGAAACAACTATGGCTACACCTTC. Amino acids: CASSQQGNNYGYTF.

This clone showed up just a few times. The rearrangement links TRBV5-5 to TRBJ2-3, with 12 bases lining up with TRBD2. The CDR3 runs 18 residues. V gave up 3 bases and J gave up 4 bases; unmatched junction bases: 12. The germline CDR1 and CDR2 sequences are SGHKS and YYEKEE (reference sequence). CDR3 sequence reads: CASSSLTSGGPPADTQYF. CDR3 sequence (DNA): TGTGCCAGCAGCTCTCTTACTAGCGGGGGGCCCCCCGCAGATACGCAGTATTTT. The full variable domain, rest sourced from reference TRBV5-5 and TRBJ2-3, is DAGVTQSPTHLIKTRGQQVTLRCSPISGHKSVSWYQQVLGQGPQFIFQYYEKEERGRGNFPDRFSARQFPNYSSELNVNALLLGDSALYLCASSSLTSGGPPADTQYFGPGTRLTVL.

The CDR3 loop is CAISEDRGLMETQYF. In DNA, the CDR3 is TGTGCCATTTCCGAGGACAGGGGGCTTATGGAGACCCAGTACTTC. The rearrangement links TRBV7-9 to TRBJ2-5; 11 nucleotides agree with TRBD1. The junction had 12 bases not matched to a gene; V was cut back by 10 bases and J by 5 bases. Germline assignment: CDR1 SEHNR and CDR2 FQNEAQ (reference sequence). The CDR3 extends over 15 amino acids.

The chain carries TRBV27 and TRBJ2-2; 12 nucleotides match TRBD2. CDR3 length: 15 amino acids. CDR1 and CDR2 from the germline V gene are MNHEY and SMNVEV (reference sequence). V lost 7 bases to trimming and J lost 4 bases; unmatched junction nucleotides: 4. The CDR3, as DNA: TGTGCCAGCACCTTACTAGCGGGGGGCACCGGGGAGCTGTTTTTT. Its protein product is CASTLLAGGTGELFF.

The chain has TRBV6-6 and TRBJ1-1; D possibly corresponds to TRBD1 (6 bases). The CDR3 extends over 15 amino acids. The germline CDR1 and CDR2 sequences are MNHNY and SVGAGI (reference sequence). V lost 5 bases and J 1 base, leaving 14 bases between the germline ends. The CDR3, as DNA: TGTGCCAGCAGTACTACGGGACAAGAGAACACTGAAGCTTTCTTT. This sequence encodes CASSTTGQENTEAFF.

The V call is TRBV29-1, the J call TRBJ1-4, with D unclear. Germline V gene lookup returns CDR1 SQVTM and CDR2 ANQGSEA. The CDR3 is 12 residues long. Trimming left V 7 bases short and J 6 bases short, with 12 bases between. As DNA, the CDR3 is TGCAGCGCGACCGAGGCCGATGAAAAACTGTTTTTT. It codes for CSATEADEKLFF.

The CDR3 nucleotides read TGTGCCAGCAGTTCCGGGACAGGGGCCTACGAGCAGTACTTC. This translates into CASSSGTGAYEQYF. V is TRBV28 and J is TRBJ2-7; 10 nucleotides line up with TRBD1. In germline, CDR1 is MDHEN, CDR2 SYDVKM. Trimming took 4 bases from V and 2 from J; bases not matched to a gene: 2. This CDR3 spans 14 amino acids.

The chain carries TRBV5-1 and TRBJ2-2, with D perhaps matching TRBD1 (6 bases). Germline V gene lookup returns CDR1 SGHRS and CDR2 YFSETQ. CDR3 length: 16 residues. Trimming took 3 bases from V and 2 from J, leaving 14 bases between them. CDR3 coding DNA: TGCGCCAGCAGCTCGACAGGAGCCGTAAACACCGGGGAGCTGTTTTTT. Protein: CASSSTGAVNTGELFF.

The chain joins TRBV9 to TRBJ2-1; 12 bases align to TRBD2. From germline, CDR1 is SGDLS and CDR2 YYNGEE. J was trimmed by 9 bases and V by 1 base; bases with no gene match: 5. This CDR3 comprises 15 residues. CDR3 DNA: TGTGCCAGCAGCGTACTAGCGGGGGGGCTTAGTGAGCAGTTCTTC. It is translated as CASSVLAGGLSEQFF.